This TCR beta chain was identified during a study of T cell clones after liver transplantation. Assay used: immunoSEQ multiplex PCR; TCRdb lists only in-frame clones, some missing. Seen here are some 15,000 clones, 85% to 95% observed once, and the top ten hold 48%. The V and J ends lost 5 bases and 1 base respectively, with 9 bases between them. This CDR3 is built from 15 residues. CDR1 and CDR2 (germline): SEHNR, FQNEAQ (reference sequence). The source of this sequence is a human donor who received a liver transplant. This sample comprised CD8+ T cells from blood, obtained before liver transplant. J is TRBJ2-6 and V is TRBV7-9, with a possible D match to TRBD1 (5 bases). CDR3 loop: CASSNDRSGANVLTF. In DNA form, the CDR3 reads TGTGCCAGCAGCAACGACAGATCTGGGGCCAACGTCCTGACTTTC.